This entry lists 29 T cell receptor beta chains sequenced from one sample in a study of T cell repertoires in cytomegalovirus infection. TCRdb called the reads again in MiXCR, with one record for every CDR3 protein. The profile shows fewer than 80,000 distinct CDR3 sequences, more than 3.5% of them singletons. The sequenced sample was PBMCs. These receptors all stem from a human donor in good health (CMV status not recorded). Some clones in this sample may be carry-over from other donors' samples.

This clonotype occurred many times. This sequence joins TRBV11-2 and TRBJ1-3; D perhaps matches TRBD1 (5 bases). Trimming took off 5 bases at V and 1 base at J, with 9 bases between the two ends. The length of the CDR3 is 14 residues. Germline CDR1 reads SGHAT; CDR2 reads FQNNGV. The CDR3 nucleotides are TGTGCCAGCAGCCCAGGGCGATCTGGAAACACCATATATTTT. Translating gives CASSPGRSGNTIYF. Full variable domain (rest looked up from reference TRBV11-2 and TRBJ1-3): EAGVAQSPRYKIIEKRQSVAFWCNPISGHATLYWYQQILGQGPKLLIQFQNNGVVDDSQLPKDRFSAERLKGVDSTLKIQPAKLEDSAVYLCASSPGRSGNTIYFGEGSWLTVV.

This clonotype was counted ten times or more. The chain links TRBV7-2 to TRBJ2-1; D is possibly TRBD2 (5 bases). The CDR3 contains 15 residues. The germline V gene encodes CDR1 SGHTA and CDR2 FQGNSA. V lost 5 bases and J 0 bases, leaving 11 bases between the germline ends. The CDR3 loop is CASSQNGDSYNEQFF. As DNA, the CDR3 is TGTGCCAGCAGCCAAAACGGGGACTCCTACAATGAGCAGTTCTTC.

This clonotype has ten or more counts. The V call is TRBV28, the J call TRBJ1-2, with TRBD1 matching 7 bases. The CDR3 loop spans 16 amino acids. Germline V gene sequence: CDR1 MDHEN, CDR2 SYDVKM. Trimming cost V 3 bases and J 4 bases; bases outside gene matches: 11. Here the CDR3 reads CASSFSRQGFSYGYTF. CDR3 in DNA: TGTGCCAGCAGTTTCTCTCGACAGGGATTTTCCTATGGCTACACCTTC.

This clonotype came up many times. V and J are TRBV6-2 or TRBV6-3 and TRBJ2-1; 7 bases match TRBD1. Germline loops: CDR1 MNHEY, CDR2 SVGEGT. The CDR3 runs to 16 residues. Trimming cost V 2 bases and J 7 bases; bases outside gene matches: 11. The CDR3 sequence: CASSYQPRTGLNEQFF. The CDR3 DNA follows: TGTGCCAGCAGTTACCAACCCCGGACAGGATTGAATGAGCAGTTCTTC.

In the case of this clonotype: Mismatch with germline at one junction end may stem from a read error. CDR3: CASGLSLGRGRENQYF. CDR3 coding DNA: TGTGCCAGCGGCTTGTCGCTTGGCAGGGGAAGGGAGAACCAGTACTTC. The J gene is TRBJ2-5, the V gene TRBV5-8; tentatively, D is TRBD1 (6 bases). The CDR3 runs to 16 residues. CDR1 SGHTS and CDR2 YDEGEE come from the germline V gene.

Many counts were recorded for this clonotype. The chain uses TRBV6-1 and TRBJ2-1; 9 bases match TRBD1. The CDR3 consists of 15 residues. Germline V gives CDR1 MNHNS, CDR2 SASEGT. The ends lost 6 bases at V and 3 bases at J; junction bases unmatched: 6. CDR3 in amino acids: CASRPGTGYYNEQFF. The CDR3 DNA follows: TGTGCCAGCAGACCGGGGACAGGGTACTACAATGAGCAGTTCTTC.

This clonotype appeared many times. The rearrangement uses TRBV7-2 and TRBJ1-5; D gene uncertain. Germline CDR1 reads SGHTA; CDR2 reads FQGNSA. The V and J ends lost 0 bases and 3 bases respectively, with 6 bases between them. The CDR3 extends over 14 amino acids. The CDR3 sequence is CASSLAVLNQPQHF. The CDR3 DNA is TGTGCCAGCAGCTTAGCCGTTCTCAATCAGCCCCAGCATTTT.

At least ten counts were recorded for this clonotype. This rearrangement joins TRBV19 to TRBJ1-1; the D gene is possibly TRBD1 (5 bases). In germline, CDR1 is LNHDA, CDR2 SQIVND (reference sequence). With 7 bases removed from V and 1 base from J, the gap between germline ends came to 19 bases. The length of the CDR3 is 16 residues. CDR3 loop: CASKSELGEGNTEAFF. In DNA, the CDR3 is TGTGCCAGTAAGTCGGAGTTAGGGGAAGGGAACACTGAAGCTTTCTTT.

This clonotype was found many times. CDR3 in DNA: TGTGCCAGCAACATACGGACAGGCTATGGCTACACCTTC. Its protein product is CASNIRTGYGYTF. The chain uses TRBV28 and TRBJ1-2; TRBD1 matches 7 bases. Per germline, CDR1 MDHEN and CDR2 SYDVKM. V lost 7 bases, J lost 4 bases, and 6 bases stayed unmatched. This CDR3 has 13 residues.

In this sample, this clonotype turned up many times. The chain has TRBV4-3 and TRBJ1-1, with D possibly TRBD1 on 5 matching bases. V was trimmed by 0 bases and J by 5 bases, leaving 10 bases between them. The V gene's germline CDR1 is LGHNA and CDR2 YSLEER. CDR3 size: 14 residues. CDR3 region: CASSQDGGLTEAFF. The CDR3, as DNA: TGCGCCAGCAGCCAAGATGGGGGATTGACTGAAGCTTTCTTT.

The J gene is TRBJ2-1, the V gene TRBV12-3 or TRBV12-4; 10 bases line up with TRBD2. The CDR3 runs to 17 residues. The ends lost 7 bases at V and 4 bases at J; junction bases unmatched: 13. The CDR3 region is CASNPGISGGAYNEQFF. CDR3 in DNA: TGTGCCAGCAATCCAGGAATCAGCGGGGGGGCGTACAATGAGCAGTTCTTC.

This clonotype showed up many times. V usage is TRBV6-2 or TRBV6-3 and J usage is TRBJ1-5; no definite D call. The CDR3 extends over 14 amino acids. Trimming cost V 8 bases and J 7 bases, with 18 bases left between them. Germline values: CDR1 MNHEY, CDR2 SVGEGT. The CDR3, as DNA: TGTGCCAGCCGGGAAGGGATTGTTCGACAGCCCCAGCATTTT. Translation: CASREGIVRQPQHF.

This clonotype was found many times. V gene TRBV7-8 combines with J gene TRBJ1-1; D might be TRBD1 (6 bases). The CDR3 covers 13 residues. The germline gives CDR1 SGHVS, CDR2 FQNEAQ. V lost 5 bases, J lost 5 bases, and 12 bases lay in between. The CDR3 DNA reads TGTGCCAGCAGCCCCCGGGGGCGTACTGAAGCTTTCTTT. Translation: CASSPRGRTEAFF.

In its sample, this clonotype was seen many times. The chain carries TRBV7-2 and TRBJ2-7; D uncertain. The ends were cut back, 0 bases at V and 0 bases at J, with 12 bases in the middle. The CDR3 is made up of 16 amino acids. CDR1 SGHTA and CDR2 FQGNSA come from the germline V gene. CDR3 region: CASSLASTISSYEQYF. The CDR3 coding sequence is TGTGCCAGCAGCTTAGCTTCGACGATTAGCTCCTACGAGCAGTACTTC.

This clonotype came up many times. The chain combines TRBV19 with TRBJ1-5; D is possibly TRBD1 (5 bases). With 4 bases removed from V and 3 bases from J, the gap between germline ends came to 10 bases. CDR1 LNHDA and CDR2 SQIVND come from the germline V gene (reference sequence). The CDR3 is 14 amino acids. This CDR3 reads CASSSGTHNQPQHF. CDR3 DNA sequence: TGTGCCAGTAGTAGTGGGACTCACAATCAGCCCCAGCATTTT.

Many counts were recorded for this clonotype. The V and J genes are TRBV7-2 and TRBJ1-1; D uncertain. Germline loops: CDR1 SGHTA, CDR2 FQGNSA. There are 13 residues in the CDR3. Trimming cost V 1 base and J 10 bases, with 13 bases left between them. The CDR3 DNA reads TGTGCCAGCAGCTTAGAACGGGCCGCTGGAGCTTTCTTT. Protein: CASSLERAAGAFF.

This clonotype has ten or more counts. The chain couples TRBV12-3 or TRBV12-4 to TRBJ2-2; D gene uncertain. CDR3 length: 20 residues. The V and J ends lost 4 bases and 0 bases respectively, with 24 bases between them. CDR3 protein: CASSSINLQDLITNTGELFF. The CDR3 nucleotides are TGTGCCAGCAGTTCCATCAATCTTCAAGACCTAATTACGAACACCGGGGAGCTGTTTTTT.

This clonotype was recorded at least ten times. The V and J genes are TRBV2 and TRBJ2-5; possibly TRBD1 for D (6 bases). The V gene's germline CDR1 is SNHLY and CDR2 FYNNEI. V was cut by 1 base and J by 5 bases, with 8 bases left in between. This CDR3 region has 13 residues. This CDR3 reads CASSEDGGETQYF. CDR3 coding DNA: TGTGCCAGCAGTGAAGATGGGGGCGAGACCCAGTACTTC.

Ten or more counts support this clonotype. The chain employs TRBV10-3 and TRBJ2-1, with 7 positions matching TRBD1. CDR3 length equals 14 residues. The germline V gene encodes CDR1 ENHRY and CDR2 SYGVKD. After removal of 2 bases from V and 5 bases from J, the junction contained 3 bases not matched to a gene. Here the CDR3 DNA reads TGTGCCATCAGTGAGGCCGGGACAGACAATGAGCAGTTCTTC. It codes for CAISEAGTDNEQFF.

There are many counts of this clonotype. The rearrangement links TRBV4-3 to TRBJ2-2; 9 nucleotides agree with TRBD1. CDR1 and CDR2 from the germline V gene are LGHNA and YSLEER. V gave up 4 bases and J gave up 5 bases; unmatched junction bases: 8. The CDR3 covers 16 residues. In DNA form, the CDR3 reads TGCGCCAGCAGCCGGAGGACAGGGGTTGGGACCGGGGAGCTGTTTTTT. Its translation: CASSRRTGVGTGELFF.

Many counts were recorded for this clonotype. In DNA form, the CDR3 reads TGTGCCAGTAGGCTGGGACGGGTGGCCACAGATACGCAGTATTTT. It yields the protein CASRLGRVATDTQYF. The V and J genes are TRBV19 and TRBJ2-3, with D perhaps being TRBD1 or TRBD2 (5 bases each). Trimming pared 6 bases from V and 2 bases from J, leaving 15 bases between. This CDR3 spans 15 amino acids. The germline CDR1 and CDR2 sequences are LNHDA and SQIVND (reference sequence).

Concerning this clonotype: The CDR3 does not close with the conserved phenylalanine or tryptophan, likely indicating a read error. The limits of the CDR3 on the DNA are not certain, so only TCRdb's listed CDR3 is given. The chain recombines TRBV7-2 with TRBJ1-2; the table names TRBD1, a call not compared with the DNA. The CDR3 extends over 14 residues, inclusive of both ends. CDR1 is SGHTA and CDR2 is FQGNSA in the germline V gene. The CDR3 loop reads CASSKGDRGFGYTL.

This clonotype was recorded many times. The chain couples TRBV15 to TRBJ1-1, with a weak D call TRBD1 (5 bases). Germline V gene sequence: CDR1 LNHNV, CDR2 YYDKDF (reference sequence). Deletions cut 1 base from V and 6 bases from J, with 9 bases between. The CDR3 loop spans 13 amino acids. The CDR3 protein is CATSRGGTAEAFF. Here the CDR3 DNA reads TGTGCCACCAGCAGAGGTGGGACGGCTGAAGCTTTCTTT.

In this sample, this clonotype turned up many times. The chain uses TRBV4-1 and TRBJ1-1; no clear D gene. CDR1 and CDR2 (germline): MGHRA, YSYEKL. Trimming removed 0 bases from V and 10 bases from J, with 9 bases in between. CDR3 length equals 12 residues. DNA for the CDR3: TGCGCCAGCAGCCAAGATAGCCCTAGAGCTTTCTTT. The encoded protein is CASSQDSPRAFF.

This clonotype was observed many times. This sequence joins TRBV12-3 or TRBV12-4 and TRBJ1-5; D is unresolved. This CDR3 is built from 11 residues. V was shortened by 0 bases and J by 7 bases, with 1 base between the two germline ends. CDR3 loop: CASSLAQPQHF. In nucleotides, the CDR3 is TGTGCCAGCAGTTTAGCCCAGCCCCAGCATTTT.

By proportion, this clonotype is medium-sized. The V call is TRBV7-2, the J call TRBJ1-1; TRBD1 might be the D (5 bases). The germline gives CDR1 SGHTA, CDR2 FQGNSA. This CDR3 has 16 amino acids. V was trimmed by 4 bases and J by 0 bases, leaving 15 bases between them. CDR3 residues: CASSYVLGALNTEAFF. The CDR3 nucleotides read TGTGCCAGCAGCTACGTCCTAGGGGCGCTGAACACTGAAGCTTTCTTT.

The table lists this clonotype with many counts. This chain joins TRBV7-2 and TRBJ2-7; TRBD1 matches 9 bases. The CDR3 is 13 amino acids. The V gene's germline CDR1 is SGHTA and CDR2 FQGNSA. The trim removed 5 bases at V and 7 bases at J, leaving 6 bases unmatched. CDR3 DNA sequence: TGTGCCAGCAGCCAGGACAGGGGTTCAGAGCAGTACTTC. Amino acids: CASSQDRGSEQYF.

This clonotype was observed many times. The chain combines TRBV27 with TRBJ2-1; the match to TRBD2 covers 12 bases. The CDR3 consists of 16 residues. In germline, CDR1 is MNHEY, CDR2 SMNVEV (reference sequence). V shed 6 bases and J 2 bases; nucleotides not matched to a gene: 5. Here the CDR3 DNA reads TGTGCCAGCAGCCACCTAGCGGGGGGGCCCTACAATGAGCAGTTCTTC. It specifies CASSHLAGGPYNEQFF.

This clonotype was recorded many times. This rearrangement joins TRBV7-2 to TRBJ2-1; tentative D call: TRBD1 (5 bases). The germline V gene has CDR1 SGHTA and CDR2 FQGNSA. Trimming left V 1 base short and J 0 bases short, with 13 bases between. The CDR3 consists of 17 residues. Written as DNA, the CDR3 is TGTGCCAGCAGCTTAGTCGTGCAGGGCCTCTCCTACAATGAGCAGTTCTTC. Translation: CASSLVVQGLSYNEQFF. Based on the CDR3 plus reference TRBV7-2 and TRBJ2-1, the full variable domain is GAGVSQSPSNKVTEKGKDVELRCDPISGHTALYWYRQSLGQGLEFLIYFQGNSAPDKSGLPSDRFSAERTGGSVSTLTIQRTQQEDSAVYLCASSLVVQGLSYNEQFFGPGTRLTVL.